These 10 T cell receptor beta chains originate from one sample sequenced in a study of CD4 T cells in relation to SARS-CoV-2 and coronaviruses. No cognate antigen is known for these TCRs. Before the COVID-19 pandemic, during about 2010-2018, CD4+ T cells were taken from unexposed donors. The cells were cultured for about 10 days before CD4+ T cells were isolated. Assay used: immunoSEQ multiplex PCR; TCRdb lists only in-frame clones, some missing. The sample consists of about 18,000 clones, 65% to 75% of them appearing once. Sequenced sample: CD4+ T cells from PBMCs, cultured in vitro. The receptor set was obtained from a human donor in good health.

The chain joins TRBV7-6 to TRBJ2-3; 9 positions agree with TRBD1. The CDR3 covers 17 residues. Losses at the gene ends were 1 base for V and 0 bases for J; bases not matched to a gene: 5. Looked up from germline, CDR1 is SGHVS and CDR2 is FNYEAQ. The CDR3: CASSLGQGDLSTDTQYF. In DNA, the CDR3 is TGTGCCAGCAGCTTAGGACAGGGGGACCTTAGCACAGATACGCAGTATTTT. The whole variable domain, remainder taken from reference TRBV7-6 and TRBJ2-3, is GAGVSQSPRYKVTKRGQDVALRCDPISGHVSLYWYRQALGQGPEFLTYFNYEAQQDKSGLPNDRFSAERPEGSISTLTIQRTEQRDSAMYRCASSLGQGDLSTDTQYFGPGTRLTVL.

This chain links TRBV27 with TRBJ2-2; tentative D call: TRBD1 (5 bases). The V gene's germline CDR1 is MNHEY and CDR2 SMNVEV (reference sequence). The CDR3 is 17 residues long. Trimming shortened V by 0 bases and J by 6 bases, and 17 bases separated the two germline ends. In DNA form, the CDR3 reads TGTGCCAGCAGTTTATCGAACAGGCTGTATGTCCCCGGGGAGCTGTTTTTT. This codes for CASSLSNRLYVPGELFF.

V is TRBV13 and J is TRBJ1-3; no clear D. CDR3 length equals 14 residues. The germline V and J ends were trimmed by 8 bases and 4 bases, with 15 bases remaining between them. Germline lookup yields CDR1 PRHDT and CDR2 FYEKMQ (reference sequence). CDR3 in DNA: TGTGCCAGCCACCGGAGGGATTCAGGAAACACCATATATTTT. The encoded protein is CASHRRDSGNTIYF.

The rearrangement joins TRBV3-1 (or the pseudogene TRBV3-2) to TRBJ1-2, with a weak D call TRBD1 (6 bases). Trimming removed 5 bases from V and 2 bases from J, with 12 bases in between. Germline V gives CDR1 LGHDT, CDR2 YNNKEL (reference sequence). This CDR3 region has 14 residues. This CDR3 reads CASSKGQGNYGYTF. For the CDR3, the DNA is TGTGCCAGCAGCAAAGGGCAGGGGAACTATGGCTACACCTTC.

The chain recombines TRBV5-5 with TRBJ1-2; tentative D call: TRBD1 (6 bases). V lost 7 bases and J lost 2, with 15 bases in between. The CDR3 consists of 14 residues. CDR1 is SGHKS and CDR2 is YYEKEE in the germline V gene (reference sequence). The CDR3, as DNA: TGTGCCAGCGGCAGACAGGAGAACAACTATGGCTACACCTTC. Translation: CASGRQENNYGYTF. The whole variable domain, remainder taken from reference TRBV5-5 and TRBJ1-2, is DAGVTQSPTHLIKTRGQQVTLRCSPISGHKSVSWYQQVLGQGPQFIFQYYEKEERGRGNFPDRFSARQFPNYSSELNVNALLLGDSALYLCASGRQENNYGYTFGSGTRLTVV.

The rearrangement joins TRBV2 to TRBJ1-4; D unresolved. The V and J ends lost 3 bases and 0 bases respectively, with 11 bases between them. CDR1 and CDR2 (germline): SNHLY, FYNNEI. The CDR3 is 16 amino acids. The CDR3 DNA follows: TGTGCCAGCAGTGAGGAGAACACTGCAACTAATGAAAAACTGTTTTTT. It is translated as CASSEENTATNEKLFF.

The CDR3 protein is CASSLGRDTPDGETQYF. The CDR3 DNA is TGTGCCAGCAGCTTGGGGCGGGACACCCCAGATGGGGAGACCCAGTACTTC. This chain connects TRBV11-3 to TRBJ2-5; D is perhaps TRBD1 or TRBD2 (6 bases each). Looked up from germline, CDR1 is SGHNT and CDR2 is YENEEA. This CDR3 is 17 amino acids long. V was cut by 3 bases and J by 5 bases, with 22 bases left in between.

The chain links TRBV7-9 to TRBJ2-7, with unresolved D. Looked up from germline, CDR1 is SEHNR and CDR2 is FQNEAQ (reference sequence). CDR3 length: 14 residues. V gave up 2 bases and J gave up 3 bases, with 11 bases separating them. The CDR3 bases are TGTGCCAGCAGCTTATCCGGTTCACTCTACGAGCAGTACTTC. It encodes CASSLSGSLYEQYF.

This clone was detected only a few times. The chain links TRBV6-1 to TRBJ2-7; D not certain. Germline V gene sequence: CDR1 MNHNS, CDR2 SASEGT. This CDR3 is 14 amino acids long. Trimming shortened V by 0 bases and J by 7 bases, and 13 bases separated the two germline ends. The CDR3 DNA reads TGTGCCAGCAGTGAAGCGCTTCGCCAGAATGAGCAGTACTTC. Amino acid sequence: CASSEALRQNEQYF.

V and J are TRBV3-1 (or the pseudogene TRBV3-2) and TRBJ2-1, with no clear D. Germline CDR1 is LGHDT and CDR2 is YNNKEL (reference sequence). Trimming removed 8 bases from V and 8 bases from J, with 10 bases in between. This CDR3 has 11 residues. Here the CDR3 DNA reads TGTGCCAGCGGATCGAACGATGAGCAGTTCTTC. Protein: CASGSNDEQFF.